This TCR beta chain came from a study of blood T cell repertoires in COVID-19. Study context: Collection of acute and convalescent COVID-19 samples took place in the United States, Italy and Spain. Sources were T cells, B-cell-depleted T cells, or PBMCs; the material itself was cDNA or gDNA.

The CDR3 runs 15 residues. Trimming removed 3 bases at V and 2 bases at J, with 13 bases between. The germline CDR1 and CDR2 sequences are MDHEN and SYDVKM. How the authors handled the data: Researchers report that nucleated cell counts were estimated from reference gene primer amplification. This table comes from immunoSEQ multiplex PCR, and its TCRdb copy is limited to in-frame clones, with some not included. The DNA was the basis for D and trimming; V, J and clone size are from that table. Of 84,000 or so clones detected, approximately 80% appear once; the ten largest clones hold about 14%. The J gene is TRBJ1-1, the V gene TRBV28, with unresolved D. The sequenced material came from peripheral blood. This TCR came from a woman over 75 with acute or convalescent COVID-19. This chain's CDR3 is CASSFPGISNTEAFF. The DNA for the CDR3 is TGTGCCAGCAGTTTTCCCGGGATATCCAACACTGAAGCTTTCTTT.